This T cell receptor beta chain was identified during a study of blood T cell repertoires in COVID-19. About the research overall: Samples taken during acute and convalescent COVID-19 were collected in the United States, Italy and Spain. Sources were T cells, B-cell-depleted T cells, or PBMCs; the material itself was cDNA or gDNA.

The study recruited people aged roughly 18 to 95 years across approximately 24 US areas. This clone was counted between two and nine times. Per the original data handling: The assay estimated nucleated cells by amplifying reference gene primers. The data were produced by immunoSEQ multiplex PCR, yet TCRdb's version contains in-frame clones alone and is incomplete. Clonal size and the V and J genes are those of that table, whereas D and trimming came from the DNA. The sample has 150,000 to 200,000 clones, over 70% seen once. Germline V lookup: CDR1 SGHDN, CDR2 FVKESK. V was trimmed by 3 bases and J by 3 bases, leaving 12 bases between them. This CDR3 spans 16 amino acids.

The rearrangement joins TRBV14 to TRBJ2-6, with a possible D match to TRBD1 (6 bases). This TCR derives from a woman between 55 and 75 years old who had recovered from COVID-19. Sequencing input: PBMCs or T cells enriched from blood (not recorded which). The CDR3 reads CASSQDWGLGANVLTF. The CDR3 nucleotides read TGTGCCAGCAGCCAGGATTGGGGGCTTGGGGCCAACGTCCTGACTTTC.